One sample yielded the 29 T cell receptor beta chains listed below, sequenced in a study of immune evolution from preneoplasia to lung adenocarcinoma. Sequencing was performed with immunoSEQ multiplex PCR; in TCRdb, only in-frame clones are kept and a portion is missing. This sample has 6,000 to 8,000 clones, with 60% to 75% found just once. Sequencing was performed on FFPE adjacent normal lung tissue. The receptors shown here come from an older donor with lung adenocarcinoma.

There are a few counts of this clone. The CDR3 sequence: CASRDGGGTEAFF. In nucleotides, the CDR3 is TGCGCCAGCAGGGACGGAGGGGGCACTGAAGCTTTCTTT. V is TRBV5-1 and J is TRBJ1-1, with D maybe TRBD1 (6 bases). Trimming stripped 5 bases from V and 4 bases from J, with 12 bases between. This CDR3 is 13 amino acids long. In germline, CDR1 is SGHRS, CDR2 YFSETQ.

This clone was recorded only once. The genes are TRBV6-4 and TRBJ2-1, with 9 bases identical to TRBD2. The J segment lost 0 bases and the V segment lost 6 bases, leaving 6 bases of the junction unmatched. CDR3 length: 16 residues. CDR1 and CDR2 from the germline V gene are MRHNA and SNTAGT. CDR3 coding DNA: TGTGCCAGCAGCGCGAGACTAGCGGACTCCTACAATGAGCAGTTCTTC. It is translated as CASSARLADSYNEQFF.

The CDR3 DNA follows: TGTGCCAGCAGCCCGGGACAGGTCCGCTACACCTTC. Amino acid sequence: CASSPGQVRYTF. V and J are TRBV6-5 and TRBJ1-2; 8 bases are a match to TRBD1. Trimming removed 6 bases from V and 9 bases from J; junction bases left unmatched: 6. Germline V gene sequence: CDR1 MNHEY, CDR2 SVGAGI. The CDR3 runs to 12 residues.

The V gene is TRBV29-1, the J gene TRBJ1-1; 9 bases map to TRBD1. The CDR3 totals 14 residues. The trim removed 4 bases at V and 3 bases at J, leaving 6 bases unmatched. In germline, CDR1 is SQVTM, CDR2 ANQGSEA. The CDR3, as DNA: TGCAGCGTTGGACAGGGGGTTACGTACACTGAAGCTTTCTTT. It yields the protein CSVGQGVTYTEAFF.

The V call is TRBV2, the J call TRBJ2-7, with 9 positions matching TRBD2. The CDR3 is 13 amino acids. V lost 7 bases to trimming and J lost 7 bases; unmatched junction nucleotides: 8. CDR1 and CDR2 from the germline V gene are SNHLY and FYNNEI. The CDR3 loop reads CASNVAGEGEQYF. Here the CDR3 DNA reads TGTGCCAGCAATGTAGCGGGGGAAGGGGAGCAGTACTTC.

This CDR3 is CASSQDSGQPQHF. Written as DNA, the CDR3 is TGTGCCAGCAGCCAAGACTCCGGACAGCCCCAGCATTTT. The chain has TRBV4-2 and TRBJ1-5; D is unresolved. The V end lost 0 bases, the J end lost 7 bases, and 7 bases lay between the germline ends. Per germline, CDR1 LGHNA and CDR2 YNFKEQ. The length of the CDR3 is 13 residues.

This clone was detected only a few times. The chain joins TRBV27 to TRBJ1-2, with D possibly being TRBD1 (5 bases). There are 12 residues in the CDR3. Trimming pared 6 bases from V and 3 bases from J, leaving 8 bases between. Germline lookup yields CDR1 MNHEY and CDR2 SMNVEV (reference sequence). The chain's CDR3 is CASRGEYYGYTF. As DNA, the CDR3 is TGTGCCAGCAGGGGGGAGTACTATGGCTACACCTTC.

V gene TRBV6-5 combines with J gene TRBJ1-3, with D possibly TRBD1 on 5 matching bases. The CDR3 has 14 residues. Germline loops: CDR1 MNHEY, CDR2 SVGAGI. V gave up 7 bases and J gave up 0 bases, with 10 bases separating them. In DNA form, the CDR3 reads TGTGCCAGCAAAGACAGACACTCTGGAAACACCATATATTTT. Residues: CASKDRHSGNTIYF.

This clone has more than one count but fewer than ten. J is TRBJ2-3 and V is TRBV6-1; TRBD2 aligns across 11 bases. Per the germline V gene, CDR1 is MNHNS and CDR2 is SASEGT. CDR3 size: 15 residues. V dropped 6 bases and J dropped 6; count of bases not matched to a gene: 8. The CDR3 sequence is CASRATSGGWDTQYF. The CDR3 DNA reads TGTGCCAGCAGAGCTACTAGCGGGGGATGGGATACGCAGTATTTT.

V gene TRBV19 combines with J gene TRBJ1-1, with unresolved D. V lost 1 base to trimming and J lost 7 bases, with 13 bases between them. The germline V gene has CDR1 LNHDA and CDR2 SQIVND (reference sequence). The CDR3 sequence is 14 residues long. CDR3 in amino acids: CASSIGPRAVEAFF. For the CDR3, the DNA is TGTGCCAGTAGTATAGGGCCCCGGGCGGTTGAAGCTTTCTTT.

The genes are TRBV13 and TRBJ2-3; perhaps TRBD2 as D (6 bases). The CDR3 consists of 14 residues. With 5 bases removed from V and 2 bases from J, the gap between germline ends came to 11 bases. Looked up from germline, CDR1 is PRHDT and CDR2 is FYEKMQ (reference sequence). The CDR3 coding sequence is TGTGCCAGCAGCACGCCTAGCGCCACAGATACGCAGTATTTT. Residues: CASSTPSATDTQYF.

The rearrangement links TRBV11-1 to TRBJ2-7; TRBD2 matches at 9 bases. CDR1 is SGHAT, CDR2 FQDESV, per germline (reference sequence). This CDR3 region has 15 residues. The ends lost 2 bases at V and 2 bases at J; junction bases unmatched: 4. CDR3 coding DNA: TGTGCCAGCAGCTTACGAGCGGGGGGTCCCTACGAGCAGTACTTC. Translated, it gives CASSLRAGGPYEQYF.

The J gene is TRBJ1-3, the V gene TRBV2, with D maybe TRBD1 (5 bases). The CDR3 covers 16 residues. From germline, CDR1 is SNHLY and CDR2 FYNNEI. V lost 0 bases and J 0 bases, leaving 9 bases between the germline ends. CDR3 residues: CASSEASGLSGNTIYF. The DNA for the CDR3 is TGTGCCAGCAGTGAAGCCTCAGGGCTCTCTGGAAACACCATATATTTT.

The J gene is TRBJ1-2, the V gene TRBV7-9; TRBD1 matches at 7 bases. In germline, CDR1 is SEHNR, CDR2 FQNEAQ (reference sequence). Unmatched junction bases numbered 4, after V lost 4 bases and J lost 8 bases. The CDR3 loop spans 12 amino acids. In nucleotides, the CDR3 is TGTGCCAGCAGCTGGGACAGAGGGGGCTACACCTTC. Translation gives CASSWDRGGYTF.

CDR3 sequence (DNA): TGTGCCAGCAGCACGCTAGCGGGGGTGAACACCGGGGAGCTGTTTTTT. Protein: CASSTLAGVNTGELFF. The V call is TRBV7-9, the J call TRBJ2-2, with 10 nucleotides matching TRBD2. The CDR3 spans 16 residues. With V trimmed by 5 bases and J by 1 base, 4 bases remained unmatched. The V gene's germline CDR1 is SEHNR and CDR2 FQNEAQ (reference sequence).

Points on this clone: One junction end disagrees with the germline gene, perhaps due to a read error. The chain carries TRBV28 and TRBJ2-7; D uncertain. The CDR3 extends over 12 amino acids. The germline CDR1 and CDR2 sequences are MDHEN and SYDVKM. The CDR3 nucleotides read TGTGCCAGCAGTCCACGGAAGAGGACGGCAAACTTC. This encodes CASSPRKRTANF.

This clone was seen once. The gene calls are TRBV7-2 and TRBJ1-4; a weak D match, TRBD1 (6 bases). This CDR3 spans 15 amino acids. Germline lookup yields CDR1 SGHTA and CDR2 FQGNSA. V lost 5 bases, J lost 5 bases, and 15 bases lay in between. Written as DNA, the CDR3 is TGTGCCAGCAGCCCACAGGGATCGCGAAATGAAAAACTGTTTTTT. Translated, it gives CASSPQGSRNEKLFF.

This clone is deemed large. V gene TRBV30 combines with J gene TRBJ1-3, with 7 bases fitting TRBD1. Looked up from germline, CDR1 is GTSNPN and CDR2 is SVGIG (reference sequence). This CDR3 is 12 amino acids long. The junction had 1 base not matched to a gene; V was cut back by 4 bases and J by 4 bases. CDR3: CAWKGAGNTIYF. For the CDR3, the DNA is TGTGCCTGGAAGGGGGCCGGAAACACCATATATTTT.

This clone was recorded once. In DNA form, the CDR3 reads TGTGCCAGCAGCGTAGCTAACAGGGGAGATGGCTACACCTTC. It encodes CASSVANRGDGYTF. V is TRBV9 and J is TRBJ1-2, with 7 bases that match TRBD1. Germline assignment: CDR1 SGDLS and CDR2 YYNGEE. The CDR3 extends over 14 amino acids. V lost 0 bases and J lost 6; bases outside the gene matches: 5.

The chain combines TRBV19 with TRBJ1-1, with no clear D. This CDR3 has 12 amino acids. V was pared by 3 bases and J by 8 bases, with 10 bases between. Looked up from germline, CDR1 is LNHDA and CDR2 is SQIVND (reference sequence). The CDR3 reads CASSISPREAFF. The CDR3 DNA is TGTGCCAGTAGTATTTCCCCGCGAGAAGCTTTCTTT.

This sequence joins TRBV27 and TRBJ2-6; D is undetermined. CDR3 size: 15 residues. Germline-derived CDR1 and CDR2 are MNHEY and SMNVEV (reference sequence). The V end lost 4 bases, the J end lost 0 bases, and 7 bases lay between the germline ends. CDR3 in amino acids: CASSSRISGANVLTF. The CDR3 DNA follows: TGTGCCAGCAGTTCAAGGATCTCTGGGGCCAACGTCCTGACTTTC.

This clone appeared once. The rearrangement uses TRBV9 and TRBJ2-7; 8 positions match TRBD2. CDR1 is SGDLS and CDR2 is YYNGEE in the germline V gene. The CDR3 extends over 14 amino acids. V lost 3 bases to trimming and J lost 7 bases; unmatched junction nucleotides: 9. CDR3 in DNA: TGTGCCAGCAGCGCCCCCGGGAGGGCCGAAGAGCAGTACTTC. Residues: CASSAPGRAEEQYF.

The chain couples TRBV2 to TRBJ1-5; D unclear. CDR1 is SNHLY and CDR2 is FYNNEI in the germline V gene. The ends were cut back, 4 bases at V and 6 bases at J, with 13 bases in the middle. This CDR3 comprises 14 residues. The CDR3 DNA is TGTGCCAGCAGTGTGGGTAGGAAAACTCAGCCCCAGCATTTT. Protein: CASSVGRKTQPQHF.

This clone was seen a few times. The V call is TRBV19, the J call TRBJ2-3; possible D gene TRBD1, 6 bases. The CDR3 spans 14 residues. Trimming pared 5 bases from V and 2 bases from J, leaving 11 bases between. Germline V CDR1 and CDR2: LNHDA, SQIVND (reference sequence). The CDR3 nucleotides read TGTGCCAGTAGTTTTAGGACAGCCACAGATACGCAGTATTTT. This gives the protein CASSFRTATDTQYF.

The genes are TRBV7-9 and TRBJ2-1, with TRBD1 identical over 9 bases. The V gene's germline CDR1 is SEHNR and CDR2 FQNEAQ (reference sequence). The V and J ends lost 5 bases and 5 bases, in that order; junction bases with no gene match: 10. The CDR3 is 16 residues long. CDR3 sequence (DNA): TGTGCCAGCAGCCCGTCCGGGACAGGGTTAAACAATGAGCAGTTCTTC. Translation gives CASSPSGTGLNNEQFF.

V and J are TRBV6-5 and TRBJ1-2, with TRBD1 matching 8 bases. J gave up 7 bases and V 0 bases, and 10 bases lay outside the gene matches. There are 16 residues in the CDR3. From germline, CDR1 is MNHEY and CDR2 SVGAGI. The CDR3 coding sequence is TGTGCCAGCAGTTACTCGATTAGCGGACAGGGACCTGGCTACACCTTC. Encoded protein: CASSYSISGQGPGYTF.

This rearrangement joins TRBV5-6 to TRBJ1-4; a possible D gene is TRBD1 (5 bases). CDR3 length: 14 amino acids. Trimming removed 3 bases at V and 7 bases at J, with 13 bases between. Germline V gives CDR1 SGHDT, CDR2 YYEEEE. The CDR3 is CASSWGTFPEKLFF. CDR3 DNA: TGTGCCAGCAGCTGGGGGACCTTCCCTGAAAAACTGTTTTTT.

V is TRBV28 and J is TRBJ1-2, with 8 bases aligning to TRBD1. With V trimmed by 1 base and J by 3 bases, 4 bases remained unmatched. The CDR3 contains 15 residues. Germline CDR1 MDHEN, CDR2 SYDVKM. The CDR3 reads CASSLFRDRYYGYTF. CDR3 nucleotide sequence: TGTGCCAGCAGTTTATTTAGGGACAGGTACTATGGCTACACCTTC.

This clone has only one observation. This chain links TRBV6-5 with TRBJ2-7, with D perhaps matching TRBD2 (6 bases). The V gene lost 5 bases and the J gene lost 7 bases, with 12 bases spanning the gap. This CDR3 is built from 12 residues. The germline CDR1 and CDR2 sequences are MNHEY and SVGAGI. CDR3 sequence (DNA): TGTGCCAGCAGTCCCCTGGAGGGGGAGCAGTACTTC. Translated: CASSPLEGEQYF.